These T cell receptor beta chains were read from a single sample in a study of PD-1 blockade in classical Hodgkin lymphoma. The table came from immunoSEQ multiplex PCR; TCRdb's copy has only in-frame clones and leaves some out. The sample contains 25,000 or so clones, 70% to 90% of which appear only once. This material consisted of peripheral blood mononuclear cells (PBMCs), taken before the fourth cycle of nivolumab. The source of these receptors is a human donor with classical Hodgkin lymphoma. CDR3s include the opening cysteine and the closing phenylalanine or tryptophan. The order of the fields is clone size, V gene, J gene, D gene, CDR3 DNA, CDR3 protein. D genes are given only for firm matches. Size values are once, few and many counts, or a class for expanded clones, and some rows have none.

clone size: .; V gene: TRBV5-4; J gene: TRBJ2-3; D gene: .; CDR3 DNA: TGTGCCAGCAGCAGCACGGGGGGCAACACAGATACGCAGTATTTT; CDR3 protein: CASSSTGGNTDTQYF
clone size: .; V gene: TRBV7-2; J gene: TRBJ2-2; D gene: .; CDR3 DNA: TGTGCCAGCAGCCAACTTAGGGGGACCGGGGAGCTGTTTTTT; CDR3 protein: CASSQLRGTGELFF
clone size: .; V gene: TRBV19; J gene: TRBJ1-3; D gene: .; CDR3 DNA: TGTGCCAGTAGGACCAAGGTGACAGGACAAAACACCATATATTTT; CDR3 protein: CASRTKVTGQNTIYF
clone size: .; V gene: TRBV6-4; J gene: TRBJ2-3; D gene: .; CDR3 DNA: TGTGCCAGCAGTGACCTGGCAGGGGCTGGAGATACGCAGTATTTT; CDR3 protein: CASSDLAGAGDTQYF
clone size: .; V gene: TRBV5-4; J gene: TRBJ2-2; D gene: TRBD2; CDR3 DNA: TGTGCCAGCAGCTCCGGACTAGCGGGGGCCACCGGGGAGCTGTTTTTT; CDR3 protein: CASSSGLAGATGELFF
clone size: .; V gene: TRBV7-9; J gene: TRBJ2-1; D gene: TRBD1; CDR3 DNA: TGTGCCAGCAGCTCCCAGGGGGCCACCTACAATGAGCAGTTCTTC; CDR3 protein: CASSSQGATYNEQFF
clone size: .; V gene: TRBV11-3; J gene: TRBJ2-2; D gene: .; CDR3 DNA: TGTGCCAGCAGCTTAGGGGGGGACACCGGGGAGCTGTTTTTT; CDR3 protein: CASSLGGDTGELFF
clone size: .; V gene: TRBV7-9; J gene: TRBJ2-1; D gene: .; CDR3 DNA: TGTGCCAGCAGCTTAGGGGGGATCGCGGGTGAGCAGTTCTTC; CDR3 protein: CASSLGGIAGEQFF
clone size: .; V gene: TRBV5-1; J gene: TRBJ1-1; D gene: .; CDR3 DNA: TGCGCCAGCAGCAGGTTTCAGCAGAACACTGAAGCTTTCTTT; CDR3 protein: CASSRFQQNTEAFF
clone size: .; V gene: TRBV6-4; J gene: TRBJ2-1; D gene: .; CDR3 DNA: TGTGCCAGCAGTGATAAATGGCCTTACAATGAGCAGTTCTTC; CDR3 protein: CASSDKWPYNEQFF
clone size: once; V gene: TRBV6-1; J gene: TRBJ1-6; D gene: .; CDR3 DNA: TGTGCCAGCAGTGAATTTAGGGGAAATTCACCCCTCCACTTT; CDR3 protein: CASSEFRGNSPLHF
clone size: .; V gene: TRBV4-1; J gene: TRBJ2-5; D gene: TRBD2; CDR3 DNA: TGCGCCAGCAGCCATCACGGGGGACTATCTCAAGAGACCCAGTACTTC; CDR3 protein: CASSHHGGLSQETQYF
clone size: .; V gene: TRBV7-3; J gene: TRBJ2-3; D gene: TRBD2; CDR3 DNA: TGTGCCAGCAGCCCGGCGGCGGGGGGGCTAGATACGCAGTATTTT; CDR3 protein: CASSPAAGGLDTQYF
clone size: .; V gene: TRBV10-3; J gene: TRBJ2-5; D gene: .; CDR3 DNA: TGTGCCATCAGTGGGACAGATAACACGGAGACCCAGTACTTC; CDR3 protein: CAISGTDNTETQYF
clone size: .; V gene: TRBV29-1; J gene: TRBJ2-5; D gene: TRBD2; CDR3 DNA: TGCAGCGTTGAAGAGGCTAGCGGGAGGGCCGTGGAGACCCAGTACTTC; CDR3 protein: CSVEEASGRAVETQYF
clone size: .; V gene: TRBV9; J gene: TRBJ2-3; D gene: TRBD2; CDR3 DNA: TGTGCCAGCAGCGTAGTAACTAGCGGCACAGATACGCAGTATTTT; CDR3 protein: CASSVVTSGTDTQYF
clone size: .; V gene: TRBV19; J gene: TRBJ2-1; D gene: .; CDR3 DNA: TGTGCCAGTAGTATTCAGTGGCGGTCCTACAATGAGCAGTTCTTC; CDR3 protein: CASSIQWRSYNEQFF
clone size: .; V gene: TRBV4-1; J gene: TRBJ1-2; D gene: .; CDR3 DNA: TGCGCCAGCAGCCAAGACTCCGCCCCGGGGGTGGACTATGGCTACACCTTC; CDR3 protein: CASSQDSAPGVDYGYTF
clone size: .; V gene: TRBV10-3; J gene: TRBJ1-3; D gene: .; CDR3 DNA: TGTGCCATCCAATCAGGGATTGGAAACACCATATATTTT; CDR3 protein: CAIQSGIGNTIYF
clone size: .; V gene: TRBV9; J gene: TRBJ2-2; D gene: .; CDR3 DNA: TGTGCCAGCAGCCTTGACACCGGGGAGCTGTTTTTT; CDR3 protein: CASSLDTGELFF
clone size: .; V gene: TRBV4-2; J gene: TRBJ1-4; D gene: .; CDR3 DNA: TGTGCCAGCAGCCAAGATCCAGGGGCGGATGAAAAACTGTTTTTT; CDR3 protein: CASSQDPGADEKLFF
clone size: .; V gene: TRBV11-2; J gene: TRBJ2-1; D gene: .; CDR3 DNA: TGTGCCAGCAGCTTAGTTGTGGGGGGGCACTACAATGAGCAGTTCTTC; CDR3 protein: CASSLVVGGHYNEQFF
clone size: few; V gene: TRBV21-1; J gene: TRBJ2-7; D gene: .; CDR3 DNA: TGTGCCAGCAGCAAAGACAGCTCCTACGAGCAGTACTTC; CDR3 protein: CASSKDSSYEQYF
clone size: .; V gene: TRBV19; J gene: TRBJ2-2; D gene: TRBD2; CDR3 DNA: TGTGCCATCAATGCGGGAAAACTAGCGGGAGACGCCGGGGAGCTGTTTTTT; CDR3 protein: CAINAGKLAGDAGELFF
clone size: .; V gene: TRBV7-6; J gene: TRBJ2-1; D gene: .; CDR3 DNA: TGTGCCAGCAGCGTCGTTGGCGAGCCTACCTACAATGAGCAGTTCTTC; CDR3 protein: CASSVVGEPTYNEQFF